This T cell receptor beta chain is drawn from a study of cytomegalovirus exposure and HLA in healthy donors. Study in general: Counted in an early data release were 65 million to 100 million unique TCRs from HLA-typed donors. Whole-study results and caveats: There was a cluster of highly shared sequence variants that was likely a sequencing artifact.

With V trimmed by 6 bases and J by 2 bases, 4 bases remained unmatched. The CDR3 is 14 residues long. Germline V lookup: CDR1 LNHDA, CDR2 SQIVND (reference sequence). Concerning this clone itself: The antigen is undetermined.

The PCR employed 60 Vbeta primers together with 13 Jbeta primers. This table comes from immunoSEQ multiplex PCR, and its TCRdb copy is limited to in-frame clones, with some not included. The sample yields 150,000 or so clones, roughly three quarters seen once. Material for sequencing was PBMCs. The sequence derives from a woman aged 40-49 years in good health and CMV-seropositive. The chain joins TRBV19 to TRBJ2-7; 10 bases map to TRBD1. The CDR3: CASSRGTGAYEQYF. The CDR3 DNA reads TGTGCCAGTAGCCGGGGGACAGGGGCCTACGAGCAGTACTTC.